The T cell receptor (beta chain) under discussion was sequenced for a study of cytomegalovirus exposure and HLA in healthy donors. Trimming took 4 bases from V and 4 from J; bases not matched to a gene: 6. Germline V gives CDR1 GTSNPN, CDR2 SVGIG (reference sequence). This CDR3 is built from 14 residues. Vbeta (60) and Jbeta (13) primers were used in the PCR. Assay: immunoSEQ multiplex PCR; the TCRdb copy retains only in-frame clones and omits some. Counted here are 100,000 or so clones, over 9.5% occurring once; the ten biggest clones make up 16%. This clone appeared a few times. This rearrangement joins TRBV30 to TRBJ1-4; TRBD1 agrees at 7 bases. The material sequenced was PBMCs. The receptor's source is a man aged 35 to 55 in good health and CMV-seropositive. The CDR3 sequence is CAWTGTDLNEKLFF. The DNA for the CDR3 is TGTGCCTGGACCGGGACAGACCTTAATGAAAAACTGTTTTTT.